Detailed here is one T cell receptor (beta chain). Its cognate antigen is unknown. The germline V gene has CDR1 LNHDA and CDR2 SQIVND (reference sequence). V lost 1 base and J lost 7, with 10 bases in between. The CDR3 contains 14 residues. During the collection period, no donor immune events like infections were recorded. The method was immunoSEQ multiplex PCR; TCRdb's version includes in-frame clones alone and lacks a portion of them. The sample shows 60,000 to 70,000 clones, roughly 86% of them seen only once. This sample was taken from a study of identifying expanded T cells in peripheral blood. Study results and limitations: Variance in clone template counts between approximately 2-week samples significantly increased with total template count across all healthy donors.

This clonotype originated in a person aged 18-69 years in good health. The chain is built from TRBV19 and TRBJ2-2, with D possibly TRBD2 on 5 matching bases. Sequenced input: blood. The CDR3 region is CASSIAGRSGELFF. The CDR3 DNA reads as TGTGCCAGTAGTATAGCGGGAAGGAGCGGGGAGCTGTTTTTT.